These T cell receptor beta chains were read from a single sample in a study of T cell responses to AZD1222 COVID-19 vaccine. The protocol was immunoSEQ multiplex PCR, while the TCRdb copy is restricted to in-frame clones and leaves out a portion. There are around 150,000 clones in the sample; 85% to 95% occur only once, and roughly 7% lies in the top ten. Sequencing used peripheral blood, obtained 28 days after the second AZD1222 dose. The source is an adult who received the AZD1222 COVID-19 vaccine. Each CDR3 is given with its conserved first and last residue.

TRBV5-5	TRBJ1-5	CASSLAGGTVNQPQHF
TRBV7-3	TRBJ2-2	CASSLGQSGYGELFF
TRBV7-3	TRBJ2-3	CASSLNPSLDADTQYF
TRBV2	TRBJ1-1	CASSVKDRGPEAFF
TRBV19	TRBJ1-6	CASSIQGAYSPLHF
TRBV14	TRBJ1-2	CASSQDVQYGYTF
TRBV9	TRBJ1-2	CASYLAGGSYGYTF
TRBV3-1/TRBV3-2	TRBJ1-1	CASSPETRGGAFF
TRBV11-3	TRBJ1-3	CASSLAGQPSYTIYF
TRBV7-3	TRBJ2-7	CASSLRGGSSYEQYF
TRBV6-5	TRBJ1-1	CASGRMVEAFF
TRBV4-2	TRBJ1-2	CASSHAGQEGGYTF
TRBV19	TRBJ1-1	CAKNTEAFF
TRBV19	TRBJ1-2	CASSPRGANYGYTF
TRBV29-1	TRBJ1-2	CSVEAPGDANYGYTF
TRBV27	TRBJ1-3	CASSFGASGNTIYF
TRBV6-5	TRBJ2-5	CASSLRTRGETQYF
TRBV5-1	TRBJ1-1	CASSPTAGQGTAEAFF
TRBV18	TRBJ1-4	CASSPPGREATNEKLFF
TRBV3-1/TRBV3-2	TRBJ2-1	CASSPGWGTYNEQFF
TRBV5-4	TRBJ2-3	CASSSGTSPSTDTQYF
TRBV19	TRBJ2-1	CASIKDTSYNEQFF
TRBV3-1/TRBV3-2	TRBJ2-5	CASSQDVDSGGPRGAAETQYF
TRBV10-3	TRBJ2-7	CAISEGQDSYEQYF
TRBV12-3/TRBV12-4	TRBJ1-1	CASSFTVNTEAFF
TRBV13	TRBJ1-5	CASSLGPGLQPQHF
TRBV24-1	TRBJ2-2	CATSDLHGARNTGELFF
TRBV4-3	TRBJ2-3	CASSHSGRADTQYF
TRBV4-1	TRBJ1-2	CASSRARGDYGYTF
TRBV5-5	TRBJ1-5	CASSPGPDNQPQHF
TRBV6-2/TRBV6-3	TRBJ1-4	CASSYGGSGEKLFF
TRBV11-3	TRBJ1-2	CASSPEGRASSYGYTF
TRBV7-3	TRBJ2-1	CASARLAGGSNEQFF
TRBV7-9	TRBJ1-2	CASSGRQANYGYTF
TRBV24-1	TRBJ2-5	CATRDSGYQETQYF
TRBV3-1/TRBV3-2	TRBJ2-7	CASSLRLGANVEQYF
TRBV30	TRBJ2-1	CAWSDMRNEQFF
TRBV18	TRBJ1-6	CASSPRTGESSPLHF
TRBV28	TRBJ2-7	CASTLSGGLAGYEQYF
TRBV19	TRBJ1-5	CASSRSGDYSNQPQHF
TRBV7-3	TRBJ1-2	CASSFDGSYGYTF
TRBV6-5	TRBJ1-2	CASSSTPYGYTF
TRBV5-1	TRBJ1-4	CASTVDRGTEKLFF
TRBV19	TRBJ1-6	CASSIEGTAGSYNSPLHF
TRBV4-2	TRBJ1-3	CASSQVRANSGNTIYF
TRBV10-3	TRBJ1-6	CAIRRQGDDNSPLHF
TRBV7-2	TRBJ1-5	CASSLGPPNQPQHF
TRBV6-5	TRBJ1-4	CASSFPGQGANEKLFF
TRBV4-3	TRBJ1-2	CASSQAGQANYGYTF
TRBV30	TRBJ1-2	CAWSVLGYGYTF
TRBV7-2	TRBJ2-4	CASSLGGRQAGKNIQYF